Presented here are 12 T cell receptor beta chains from one specimen sequenced in a study of T cells after posttransplantation cyclophosphamide. The repertoire was sequenced with immunoSEQ multiplex PCR; TCRdb's copy has only in-frame clones and lacks some. Altogether tens of thousands of clones were found in the sample, and no singletons occur. The sequenced material came from PBMCs. These receptors originate from a man aged 35-49 years in good health, CMV-negative, and a related stem cell transplant donor.

This clone occurred a few times. The chain joins TRBV4-2 to TRBJ1-2; the D gene is possibly TRBD1 (5 bases). CDR1 is LGHNA and CDR2 is YNFKEQ in the germline V gene. The V gene lost 0 bases and the J gene lost 8 bases, with 13 bases spanning the gap. The CDR3 has 14 residues. The CDR3 region has the DNA TGTGCCAGCAGCCAAGATCAGGCAGGGAGGGGCTACACCTTC. It codes for CASSQDQAGRGYTF.

This clone has a count of ten or more. The chain is built from TRBV4-3 and TRBJ2-3; 8 bases map to TRBD1. Germline assignment: CDR1 LGHNA and CDR2 YSLEER. There are 15 residues in the CDR3. Trimming cost V 0 bases and J 6 bases; bases outside gene matches: 5. This CDR3 is CASSQDSGGGDTQYF. CDR3 DNA: TGCGCCAGCAGCCAAGATTCAGGGGGCGGCGATACGCAGTATTTT.

At least ten counts were recorded for this clone. The chain has TRBV6-5 and TRBJ1-1; D gene ambiguous. Trimming left V 6 bases short and J 1 base short, with 9 bases between. Germline V gene sequence: CDR1 MNHEY, CDR2 SVGAGI. CDR3 length: 13 amino acids. CDR3 amino acids: CASRTTRNTEAFF. For the CDR3, the DNA is TGTGCCAGCAGAACTACAAGGAACACTGAAGCTTTCTTT.

This clone appeared many times. The rearrangement links TRBV18 to TRBJ1-1; D is possibly TRBD1 (5 bases). Per the germline V gene, CDR1 is KGHSH and CDR2 is LQKENI. Trimming cost V 6 bases and J 3 bases, with 11 bases left between them. This CDR3 contains 13 residues. The CDR3 coding sequence is TGTGCCAGCTCCCGATTACAGGACACTGAAGCTTTCTTT. Encoded protein: CASSRLQDTEAFF.

Note on this clone: Germline and junction disagree at one end, which may indicate a read error. The same CDR3 can be traced to other DNA sequences in this sample. The chain uses TRBV11-3 and TRBJ1-1, with 8 bases fitting TRBD1. The CDR3 runs 13 residues. Germline loops: CDR1 SGHNT, CDR2 YENEEA. CDR3 in amino acids: CASSTTGATEAFF. CDR3 nucleotides: TGTGCCAGCAGCACGACAGGGGCCACTGAGGCTTTCTTT.

This clone appeared many times. V gene TRBV10-2 combines with J gene TRBJ1-6; 9 bases are shared with TRBD1. The CDR3 consists of 14 residues. The V and J ends lost 5 bases and 8 bases, in that order; junction bases with no gene match: 4. The germline V gene encodes CDR1 WSHSY and CDR2 SAAADI. The CDR3 DNA sequence: TGCGCCAGCAGTTATGGGGACAGGGATTCACCCCTCCACTTT. Translating gives CASSYGDRDSPLHF.

This clone was seen only a few times. The V call is TRBV6-5, the J call TRBJ2-3; 8 nucleotides align to TRBD1. The CDR3 loop spans 15 amino acids. Trimming at V came to 5 bases and at J to 2 bases, leaving 6 bases not matched to a gene. The germline V gene encodes CDR1 MNHEY and CDR2 SVGAGI. CDR3 nucleotide sequence: TGTGCCAGCAGTCGACAGGGGTCCCACACAGATACGCAGTATTTT. It specifies CASSRQGSHTDTQYF.

In this sample, this clone turned up many times. V gene TRBV2 combines with J gene TRBJ1-4, with a possible D match to TRBD1 (6 bases). Trimming shortened V by 6 bases and J by 8 bases, and 16 bases separated the two germline ends. Germline V CDR1 and CDR2: SNHLY, FYNNEI. This CDR3 has 14 amino acids. The CDR3 DNA is TGTGCCAGCAGCGAAACAGGGAGGGACGAAAAACTGTTTTTT. The encoded protein is CASSETGRDEKLFF. The whole variable domain, remainder taken from reference TRBV2 and TRBJ1-4, is EPEVTQTPSHQVTQMGQEVILRCVPISNHLYFYWYRQILGQKVEFLVSFYNNEISEKSEIFDDQFSVERPDGSNFTLKIRSTKLEDSAMYFCASSETGRDEKLFFGSGTQLSVL.

The rearrangement joins TRBV20-1 to TRBJ2-3, with a tentative D call TRBD1 (5 bases). V was cut by 3 bases and J by 8 bases, with 9 bases left in between. The V gene's germline CDR1 is DFQATT and CDR2 SNEGSKA (reference sequence). This CDR3 has 11 amino acids. The CDR3 DNA sequence: TGCAGTGCTAGGACAGCCGGTACGCAGTATTTT. Translating it yields CSARTAGTQYF.

In its sample, this clone was seen many times. The gene calls are TRBV2 and TRBJ2-2; D is undetermined. Germline V CDR1 and CDR2: SNHLY, FYNNEI. The CDR3 length is 14 residues. Trimming removed 6 bases at V and 3 bases at J, with 11 bases between. This CDR3 is CASRARLDTGELFF. The CDR3 bases are TGTGCCAGCAGGGCCCGCCTGGACACCGGGGAGCTGTTTTTT.

There are a few counts of this clone. The V and J genes are TRBV15 and TRBJ2-7, with TRBD2 identical over 8 bases. The CDR3 has 12 amino acids. V was pared by 1 base and J by 7 bases, with 0 bases of the junction left unmatched. CDR1 is LNHNV, CDR2 YYDKDF, per germline (reference sequence). Written as DNA, the CDR3 is TGTGCCACCAGCAGAGCGGGGGGGGAGCAGTACGTC. It codes for CATSRAGGEQYV.

This clone showed up many times. This rearrangement joins TRBV4-2 to TRBJ2-5; 9 nucleotides agree with TRBD2. Germline V gene data show CDR1 as LGHNA and CDR2 as YNFKEQ. CDR3 length: 17 amino acids. V trimming: 0 bases; J trimming: 4 bases; junction bases outside the gene matches: 9. The CDR3 loop is CASSQELELAGVETQYF. The CDR3, as DNA: TGTGCCAGCAGCCAAGAATTGGAATTAGCGGGGGTAGAGACCCAGTACTTC.